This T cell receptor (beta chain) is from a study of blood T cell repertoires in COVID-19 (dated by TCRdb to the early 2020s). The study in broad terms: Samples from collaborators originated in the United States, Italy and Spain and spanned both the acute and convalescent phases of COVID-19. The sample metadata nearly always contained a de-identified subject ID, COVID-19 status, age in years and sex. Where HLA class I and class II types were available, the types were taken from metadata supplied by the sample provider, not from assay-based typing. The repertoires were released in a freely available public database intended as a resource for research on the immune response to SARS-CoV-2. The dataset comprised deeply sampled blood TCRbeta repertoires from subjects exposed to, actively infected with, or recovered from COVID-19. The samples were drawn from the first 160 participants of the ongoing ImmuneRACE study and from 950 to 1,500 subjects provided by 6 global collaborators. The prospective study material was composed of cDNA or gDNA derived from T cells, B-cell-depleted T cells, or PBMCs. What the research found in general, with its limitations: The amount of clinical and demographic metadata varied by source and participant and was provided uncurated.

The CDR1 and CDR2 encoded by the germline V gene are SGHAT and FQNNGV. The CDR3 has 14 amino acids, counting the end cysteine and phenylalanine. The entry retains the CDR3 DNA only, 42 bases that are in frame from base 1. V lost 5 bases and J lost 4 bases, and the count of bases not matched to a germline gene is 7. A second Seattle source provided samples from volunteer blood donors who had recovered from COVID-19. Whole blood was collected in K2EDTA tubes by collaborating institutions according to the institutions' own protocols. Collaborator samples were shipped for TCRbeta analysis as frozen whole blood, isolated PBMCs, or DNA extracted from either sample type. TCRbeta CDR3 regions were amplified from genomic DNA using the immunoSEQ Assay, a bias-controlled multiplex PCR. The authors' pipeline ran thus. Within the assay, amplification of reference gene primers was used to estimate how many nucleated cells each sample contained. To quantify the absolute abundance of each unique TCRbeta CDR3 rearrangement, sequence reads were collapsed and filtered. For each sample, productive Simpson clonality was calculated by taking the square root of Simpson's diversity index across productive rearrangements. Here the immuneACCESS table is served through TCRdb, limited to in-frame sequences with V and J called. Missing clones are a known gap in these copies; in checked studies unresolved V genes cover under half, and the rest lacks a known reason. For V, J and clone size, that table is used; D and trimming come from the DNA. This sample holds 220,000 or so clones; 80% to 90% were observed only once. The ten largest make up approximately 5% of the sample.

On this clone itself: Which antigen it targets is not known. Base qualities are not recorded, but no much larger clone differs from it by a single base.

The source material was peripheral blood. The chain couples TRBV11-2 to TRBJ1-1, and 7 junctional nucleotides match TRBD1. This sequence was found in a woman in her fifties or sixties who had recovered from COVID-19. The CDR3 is CASSPSGGSTEAFF. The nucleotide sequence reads TGTGCCAGCAGCCCATCAGGGGGTAGCACTGAAGCTTTCTTT.